A single sample gave rise to the 27 T cell receptor beta chains below, sequenced in a study of shared clonotypes between healthy human individuals. Generated by immunoSEQ multiplex PCR, the TCRdb table keeps only in-frame clones and is missing some. The sample contains hundreds of thousands of clones, 76% of which appear only once. Sequencing was carried out using PBMCs. These receptors originate from a woman aged 40 to 55 in good health. Some clones in this sample may be carry-over from other donors' samples.

J is TRBJ2-3 and V is TRBV6-4; 7 nucleotides agree with TRBD1. The CDR3 extends over 16 amino acids. With 6 bases clipped from V and 7 bases from J, the junction kept 16 bases outside the gene matches. Looked up from germline, CDR1 is MRHNA and CDR2 is SNTAGT. Here the CDR3 reads CASRQKQGPARHTQYF. The CDR3 nucleotides are TGTGCCAGCAGACAAAAACAGGGGCCCGCGCGTCATACGCAGTATTTT.

J is TRBJ2-5 and V is TRBV4-1; TRBD2 matches at 11 bases. This CDR3 spans 19 amino acids. The V gene end was trimmed by 0 bases and the J gene end by 1 base; junction bases not matched to a gene: 10. The V gene's germline CDR1 is MGHRA and CDR2 YSYEKL. DNA for the CDR3: TGCGCCAGCAGCCAAGATAAGGTGATAGCGGGAGGGCCCCAAGAGACCCAGTACTTC. Encoded protein: CASSQDKVIAGGPQETQYF.

The DNA for the CDR3 is TGTGCCACCCGACTAGCGGGAGGGCCAGGGAATGAGCAGTTCTTC. It translates to CATRLAGGPGNEQFF. This chain uses TRBV10-3 with TRBJ2-1; 14 nucleotides match TRBD2. This CDR3 comprises 15 residues. V lost 10 bases, J lost 7 bases, and 9 bases stayed unmatched. The germline CDR1 and CDR2 sequences are ENHRY and SYGVKD.

Remarks on this clone: With only one base between it and a far larger clone, this is likely a read error. The V and J genes are TRBV30 and TRBJ1-5, with D possibly being TRBD1 (6 bases). The V end was cut by 6 bases, the J end by 11 bases, with 20 bases between. This CDR3 is built from 13 residues. Germline CDR1 is GTSNPN and CDR2 is SVGIG (reference sequence). Here the CDR3 reads CACEDSGWGAQHF. The CDR3 nucleotides read TGTGCCTGCGAGGACAGCGGGTGGGGAGCCCAGCATTTT.

In regard to this clone: This likely came from a read error, as a far larger clone is one base away. The identical CDR3 is also encoded by other nucleotide sequences in the sample. The chain couples TRBV6-6 to TRBJ1-1; maybe TRBD1 (5 bases). Germline CDR1 reads MNHNY; CDR2 reads SVGAGI (reference sequence). Trimming pared 0 bases from V and 1 base from J, leaving 12 bases between. The CDR3 spans 16 residues. Here the CDR3 DNA reads TGTGCCAGCAGTTACTCGGGCGGGGGACCGAACACTGAAGCTTTCTTT. The encoded protein is CASSYSGGGPNTEAFF.

The chain is built from TRBV18 and TRBJ2-7; D may correspond to TRBD1 or TRBD2 (5 bases each). Per germline, CDR1 KGHSH and CDR2 LQKENI. V was clipped by 3 bases and J by 2 bases, with 11 bases between them. This CDR3 spans 14 amino acids. This chain's CDR3 is CASSPRDGPYEQYF. The CDR3 region has the DNA TGTGCCAGCTCACCGAGGGACGGACCCTACGAGCAGTACTTC.

CDR3 coding DNA: TGTGCCACACCAACCGGGACAGGGGATTCACCCCTCCACTTT. It yields the protein CATPTGTGDSPLHF. V and J are TRBV2 and TRBJ1-6; TRBD1 matches at 10 bases. CDR1 is SNHLY and CDR2 is FYNNEI in the germline V gene. The CDR3 has 14 amino acids. The V segment lost 10 bases and the J segment 8 bases; nucleotides outside the gene matches: 8.

V gene TRBV6-4 combines with J gene TRBJ2-3; 7 bases line up with TRBD2. In germline, CDR1 is MRHNA, CDR2 SNTAGT. V was pared by 5 bases and J by 6 bases, with 11 bases of the junction left unmatched. The CDR3 consists of 15 residues. CDR3 loop: CASSTSGKGADTQYF. CDR3 sequence (DNA): TGTGCCAGCAGTACGAGCGGGAAAGGGGCGGATACGCAGTATTTT.

The chain carries TRBV10-3 and TRBJ2-7; D perhaps matches TRBD1 (6 bases). V lost 11 bases, J lost 5 bases, and 16 bases lay in between. Germline V gene sequence: CDR1 ENHRY, CDR2 SYGVKD. The CDR3 runs 12 residues. DNA of the CDR3: TGTGCCGTAGCTCGGGACAAGGACGAGCAGTACTTC. Amino acid sequence: CAVARDKDEQYF.

The chain couples TRBV15 to TRBJ1-2, with D hard to call. Germline lookup yields CDR1 LNHNV and CDR2 YYDKDF (reference sequence). The CDR3 length is 13 residues. V gave up 3 bases and J gave up 10 bases, with 15 bases separating them. The CDR3 loop is CATSSGRISLYTF. CDR3 sequence (DNA): TGTGCCACCAGCAGCGGAAGGATATCCCTCTACACCTTC.

The V call is TRBV7-9, the J call TRBJ2-5; a possible D gene is TRBD2 (6 bases). The germline V and J ends were trimmed by 6 bases and 7 bases, with 18 bases remaining between them. The germline V gene has CDR1 SEHNR and CDR2 FQNEAQ (reference sequence). This CDR3 has 14 residues. In nucleotides, the CDR3 is TGTGCCAGCAGTTTGGGGACTGAGTTAGGGACCCAGTACTTC. Amino acids: CASSLGTELGTQYF.

The chain links TRBV2 to TRBJ2-1; the D gene is possibly TRBD2 (7 bases). Per germline, CDR1 SNHLY and CDR2 FYNNEI. The V end lost 2 bases, the J end lost 1 base, and 12 bases lay between the germline ends. This CDR3 has 16 residues. CDR3: CASSELRGGSYNEQFF. DNA for the CDR3: TGTGCCAGCAGTGAACTGAGGGGGGGGTCCTACAATGAGCAGTTCTTC.

This clone was seen only a few times. The chain is built from TRBV30 and TRBJ2-1; 11 bases agree with TRBD2. Germline trimming cut 1 base from V and 2 bases from J; bases unmatched to any gene: 1. This CDR3 region has 15 residues. CDR1 and CDR2 from the germline V gene are GTSNPN and SVGIG (reference sequence). DNA of the CDR3: TGTGCCTGGAGTGGGGGACTAGCGGCCTACAATGAGCAGTTCTTC. Amino acids: CAWSGGLAAYNEQFF.

This clone appeared a single time. The same CDR3 arises from other DNA sequences in this sample as well. The V and J genes are TRBV18 and TRBJ2-1; D is undetermined. With 2 bases removed from V and 5 bases from J, the gap between germline ends came to 7 bases. CDR1 and CDR2 from the germline V gene are KGHSH and LQKENI. The CDR3 has 13 amino acids. The CDR3 DNA is TGTGCCAGCTCACCAACGTCCGACAATGAGCAGTTCTTC. As protein: CASSPTSDNEQFF.

The V gene is TRBV4-2, the J gene TRBJ2-7, with TRBD1 identical over 7 bases. V was pared by 3 bases and J by 0 bases, with 5 bases of the junction left unmatched. The CDR3 sequence is 15 residues long. Germline values: CDR1 LGHNA, CDR2 YNFKEQ. CDR3 bases: TGTGCCAGCAGCCACTCCGGGACAGACTCCTACGAGCAGTACTTC. Protein product: CASSHSGTDSYEQYF.

About this clone: A much larger clonotype is one base distant, so this may be a read error. This CDR3 is also generated by other DNA sequences in the sample. J is TRBJ2-7 and V is TRBV11-2, with D uncertain. Looked up from germline, CDR1 is SGHAT and CDR2 is FQNNGV. This CDR3 is built from 12 residues. V was pared by 1 base and J by 1 base, with 2 bases between. CDR3 sequence reads: CASSLVSYEQYF. The DNA of the CDR3 is TGTGCCAGCAGCTTAGTATCCTACGAGCAGTACTTC. The variable domain in full, completed from reference TRBV11-2 and TRBJ2-7, reads EAGVAQSPRYKIIEKRQSVAFWCNPISGHATLYWYQQILGQGPKLLIQFQNNGVVDDSQLPKDRFSAERLKGVDSTLKIQPAKLEDSAVYLCASSLVSYEQYFGPGTRLTVT.

This clone was detected a few times. The genes are TRBV29-1 and TRBJ2-1, with TRBD2 matching 8 bases. The CDR3 contains 13 residues. CDR1 and CDR2 from the germline V gene are SQVTM and ANQGSEA. Germline trimming cut 3 bases from V and 5 bases from J; bases unmatched to any gene: 3. CDR3 coding DNA: TGCAGCGTTGATCACGGGAGGGACAATGAGCAGTTCTTC. As protein: CSVDHGRDNEQFF.

The gene calls are TRBV28 and TRBJ2-7; the match to TRBD2 covers 10 bases. The CDR3 is made up of 17 amino acids. Germline V gene lookup returns CDR1 MDHEN and CDR2 SYDVKM. V lost 3 bases, J lost 4 bases, and 12 bases stayed unmatched. The CDR3 spells CASSFRPSGRAMYEQYF. The CDR3 nucleotides read TGTGCCAGCAGTTTCAGGCCCAGCGGGAGGGCTATGTACGAGCAGTACTTC.

The chain has TRBV7-8 and TRBJ1-1; D not certain. Germline V gene lookup returns CDR1 SGHVS and CDR2 FQNEAQ. V was clipped by 2 bases and J by 0 bases, with 7 bases between them. The CDR3 is 14 residues long. The CDR3 region has the DNA TGTGCCAGCAGCTTACAGACACTGAACACTGAAGCTTTCTTT. Encoded protein: CASSLQTLNTEAFF.

J is TRBJ2-1 and V is TRBV30; 7 bases match TRBD1. The germline gives CDR1 GTSNPN, CDR2 SVGIG (reference sequence). Trimming cost V 2 bases and J 12 bases; bases outside gene matches: 7. There are 12 residues in the CDR3. The CDR3 DNA is TGTGCCTGGAGTCAAGGGGGCGGCGGGCAGTTCTTC. It specifies CAWSQGGGGQFF.

The V and J genes are TRBV28 and TRBJ2-2; D gene unclear. V was cut by 2 bases and J by 0 bases, with 13 bases left in between. The CDR3 runs to 17 residues. Germline CDR1 reads MDHEN; CDR2 reads SYDVKM. The CDR3, as DNA: TGTGCCAGCAGTTTACAAGGGCCCACCGCGAACACCGGGGAGCTGTTTTTT. Its protein is CASSLQGPTANTGELFF.

This chain uses TRBV6-1 with TRBJ2-1; no clear D gene. Germline V lookup: CDR1 MNHNS, CDR2 SASEGT. The CDR3 totals 14 residues. The V gene lost 1 base and the J gene lost 4 bases, with 8 bases spanning the gap. The CDR3 bases are TGTGCCAGCAGTGAAGTCCCCCCTTACAATGAGCAGTTCTTC. Protein: CASSEVPPYNEQFF.

The rearrangement joins TRBV18 to TRBJ1-5; D unresolved. Germline lookup yields CDR1 KGHSH and CDR2 LQKENI. The germline V and J ends were trimmed by 3 bases and 4 bases, with 10 bases remaining between them. The CDR3 runs to 14 residues. In DNA form, the CDR3 reads TGTGCCAGCTCACCTCAGGACCTGAATCAGCCCCAGCATTTT. This encodes CASSPQDLNQPQHF.

The rearrangement uses TRBV4-3 and TRBJ2-4; D uncertain. Germline V gene lookup returns CDR1 LGHNA and CDR2 YSLEER. The CDR3 length is 13 residues. V lost 3 bases and J 9 bases, leaving 12 bases between the germline ends. The CDR3 loop is CASSQVVEGIQYF. CDR3 nucleotides: TGCGCCAGCAGCCAGGTCGTCGAAGGCATTCAGTACTTC.

To note about this clone: This may arise from a read error, as a much more abundant clone is one base away. The chain combines TRBV4-1 with TRBJ2-4; TRBD2 might be the D (6 bases). The V end was cut by 8 bases, the J end by 1 base, with 15 bases between. The CDR3 has 15 amino acids. The germline V gene has CDR1 MGHRA and CDR2 YSYEKL. CDR3 sequence reads: CASLGGVLAKNIQYF. The CDR3 DNA reads TGCGCCAGCTTGGGGGGAGTTTTGGCCAAAAACATTCAGTACTTC.

The gene calls are TRBV28 and TRBJ2-1; TRBD1 matches at 7 bases. Germline V gene sequence: CDR1 MDHEN, CDR2 SYDVKM. The length of the CDR3 is 14 residues. V was clipped by 7 bases and J by 4 bases; unmatched bases: 7. The CDR3 protein is CASTETGKYNEQFF. In nucleotides, the CDR3 is TGTGCCAGCACCGAGACAGGGAAGTACAATGAGCAGTTCTTC.

Worth noting for this clone: A single base is all that separates this from a far larger clone, so a read error is likely. The chain has TRBV7-9 and TRBJ2-3; perhaps D is TRBD1 or TRBD2 (5 bases each). This CDR3 spans 15 amino acids. CDR1 is SEHNR, CDR2 FQNEAQ, per germline (reference sequence). Trimming pared 3 bases from V and 4 bases from J, leaving 14 bases between. This CDR3 is CASSFWGCSPDTQYF. The CDR3 nucleotides are TGTGCCAGCAGCTTTTGGGGGTGTTCTCCAGATACGCAGTATTTT.